Below, 24 T cell receptor beta chains from the same sample are listed, as sequenced in a study of OX40 agonist ivuxolimab in advanced cancers. Assay: immunoSEQ multiplex PCR; the TCRdb copy retains only in-frame clones and omits some. The sample holds about 30,000 clones; less than 90% are singletons and the top ten take more than 20%. The sequencing here drew on CD4+ or CD8+ T cells sorted from blood, taken in a trial of the OX40 agonist ivuxolimab. The receptors here all came from an adult with an advanced solid tumor such as melanoma, head and neck, liver or kidney cancer.

The chain links TRBV6-6 to TRBJ2-1, with D uncertain. Trimming took 0 bases from V and 9 from J, leaving 9 bases between them. Germline V lookup: CDR1 MNHNY, CDR2 SVGAGI (reference sequence). The CDR3 has 13 residues. CDR3 in amino acids: CASSYSMGSEQFF. CDR3 nucleotide sequence: TGTGCCAGCAGTTACTCGATGGGTAGTGAGCAGTTCTTC.

This clone was counted a single time. The CDR3 nucleotides are TGTGCCAGCAGTTTGGGGCGTGGAACTGAAGCTTTCTTT. Its protein is CASSLGRGTEAFF. V usage is TRBV27 and J usage is TRBJ1-1; D is possibly TRBD1 (5 bases). This CDR3 is built from 13 residues. Per germline, CDR1 MNHEY and CDR2 SMNVEV (reference sequence). V lost 3 bases and J 5 bases, leaving 10 bases between the germline ends.

V usage is TRBV7-8 and J usage is TRBJ2-5, with no clear D. This CDR3 has 14 residues. The V and J ends lost 1 base and 0 bases respectively, with 6 bases between them. The germline V gene encodes CDR1 SGHVS and CDR2 FQNEAQ. CDR3 DNA sequence: TGTGCCAGCAGCTTAGGAGCGTACCAAGAGACCCAGTACTTC. Its translation is CASSLGAYQETQYF.

The chain couples TRBV4-3 to TRBJ1-1; 9 bases fit TRBD1. The V gene's germline CDR1 is LGHNA and CDR2 YSLEER. J was trimmed by 6 bases and V by 4 bases; bases with no gene match: 9. The CDR3 runs 15 residues. The CDR3 protein is CASSRAGTGSAEAFF. The CDR3 DNA is TGCGCCAGCAGCCGCGCCGGGACAGGGAGTGCTGAAGCTTTCTTT.

In regard to this clone: The junction shows a germline mismatch at one end, possibly a read error. V is TRBV13 and J is TRBJ2-7; 7 bases align to TRBD1. CDR1 is PRHDT and CDR2 is FYEKMQ in the germline V gene (reference sequence). CDR3 length equals 16 residues. CDR3 amino acids: CARSSSKGTASYEQYF. The CDR3 DNA reads as TGTGCCAGAAGCTCGTCTAAAGGGACAGCCTCCTACGAGCAGTACTTC.

This chain uses TRBV27 with TRBJ1-1; D may be TRBD1 (6 bases). V gave up 4 bases and J gave up 3 bases, with 21 bases separating them. The germline V gene has CDR1 MNHEY and CDR2 SMNVEV (reference sequence). CDR3 length: 17 amino acids. The CDR3: CASSSPGAATGDTEAFF. CDR3 in DNA: TGTGCCAGCAGTTCCCCGGGGGCAGCCACTGGGGACACTGAAGCTTTCTTT.

This clone was seen only a few times. V and J are TRBV6-1 and TRBJ1-1; D is uncertain. Trimming shortened V by 7 bases and J by 3 bases, and 12 bases separated the two germline ends. The CDR3 runs to 13 residues. Germline loops: CDR1 MNHNS, CDR2 SASEGT. In DNA, the CDR3 is TGTGCCAGCATCGGGATGGGGTACACTGAAGCTTTCTTT. Protein sequence: CASIGMGYTEAFF.

The CDR3 DNA is TGTGCCAGCTCAAGCTACGGACTAGCGGGAGCCCATTCCTACGAGCAGTACTTC. It yields the protein CASSSYGLAGAHSYEQYF. The V call is TRBV18, the J call TRBJ2-7, with TRBD2 identical over 13 bases. With V trimmed by 5 bases and J by 1 base, 11 bases remained unmatched. Germline V gene lookup returns CDR1 KGHSH and CDR2 LQKENI. There are 18 residues in the CDR3.

J is TRBJ2-1 and V is TRBV11-2, with 9 positions matching TRBD2. The CDR3 sequence is 16 residues long. Germline V gene data show CDR1 as SGHAT and CDR2 as FQNNGV. The trim removed 0 bases at V and 3 bases at J, leaving 3 bases unmatched. As DNA, the CDR3 is TGTGCCAGCAGCTTAGATTATAGCGGGAGCTACAATGAGCAGTTCTTC. This gives the protein CASSLDYSGSYNEQFF.

The CDR3 bases are TGTGCCAGCAGCAAGAGCGCGTGGGGGCAGGGAGATACGCAGTATTTT. Protein product: CASSKSAWGQGDTQYF. J is TRBJ2-3 and V is TRBV7-8; D is perhaps TRBD1 (6 bases). The CDR3 totals 16 residues. The germline CDR1 and CDR2 sequences are SGHVS and FQNEAQ. The V end was cut by 5 bases, the J end by 5 bases, with 20 bases between.

The J gene is TRBJ1-4, the V gene TRBV6-1; D is ambiguous. This CDR3 contains 16 residues. V lost 0 bases to trimming and J lost 5 bases, with 13 bases between them. Germline CDR1 MNHNS, CDR2 SASEGT. This chain's CDR3 is CASSEAWTVQNEKLFF. The DNA of the CDR3 is TGTGCCAGCAGTGAAGCTTGGACCGTTCAAAATGAAAAACTGTTTTTT.

This chain joins TRBV28 and TRBJ1-1, with unresolved D. The length of the CDR3 is 12 residues. Germline CDR1 MDHEN, CDR2 SYDVKM. The V end was cut by 8 bases, the J end by 0 bases, with 7 bases between. This chain's CDR3 is CASSELNTEAFF. In DNA, the CDR3 is TGTGCCAGCTCAGAGCTGAACACTGAAGCTTTCTTT.

The rearrangement uses TRBV19 and TRBJ1-5; D is undetermined. The V gene's germline CDR1 is LNHDA and CDR2 SQIVND (reference sequence). V gave up 3 bases and J gave up 9 bases, with 12 bases separating them. There are 13 residues in the CDR3. The CDR3 DNA sequence: TGTGCCAGTAGTATCGGGAGAGGCAGGCCCCAGCATTTT. Its translation is CASSIGRGRPQHF.

The rearrangement uses TRBV28 and TRBJ2-2, with 8 bases lining up with TRBD2. This CDR3 spans 17 amino acids. Germline V gives CDR1 MDHEN, CDR2 SYDVKM. The trim removed 7 bases at V and 1 base at J, leaving 11 bases unmatched. Here the CDR3 reads CASTPMAGGRNTGELFF. The DNA of the CDR3 is TGTGCCAGCACCCCGATGGCGGGAGGCCGGAACACCGGGGAGCTGTTTTTT.

The chain recombines TRBV9 with TRBJ2-7; TRBD1 is a possible D gene (5 bases). Germline V gene lookup returns CDR1 SGDLS and CDR2 YYNGEE. The CDR3 is made up of 15 amino acids. V lost 0 bases and J lost 5, with 15 bases in between. CDR3 protein: CASSVGGSPRDEQYF. CDR3 DNA: TGTGCCAGCAGCGTAGGTGGCTCCCCCAGGGACGAGCAGTACTTC.

The chain recombines TRBV13 with TRBJ2-1; the match to TRBD1 covers 9 bases. CDR1 is PRHDT, CDR2 FYEKMQ, per germline (reference sequence). V was pared by 5 bases and J by 4 bases, with 9 bases of the junction left unmatched. The length of the CDR3 is 16 residues. In DNA, the CDR3 is TGTGCCAGCAGCGAACAGGGGGCGCTTCCTTACAATGAGCAGTTCTTC. This sequence encodes CASSEQGALPYNEQFF. The variable domain in full, completed from reference TRBV13 and TRBJ2-1, reads AAGVIQSPRHLIKEKRETATLKCYPIPRHDTVYWYQQGPGQDPQFLISFYEKMQSDKGSIPDRFSAQQFSDYHSELNMSSLELGDSALYFCASSEQGALPYNEQFFGPGTRLTVL.

The chain uses TRBV28 and TRBJ2-7; D is undetermined. The germline V gene encodes CDR1 MDHEN and CDR2 SYDVKM. V lost 6 bases and J lost 3, with 12 bases in between. This CDR3 spans 13 amino acids. Here the CDR3 reads CASRGMSDYEQYF. CDR3 nucleotides: TGTGCCAGCAGGGGAATGAGTGACTACGAGCAGTACTTC.

This clone has only one observation. This chain connects TRBV18 to TRBJ2-3; possibly TRBD1 or TRBD2 for D (6 bases each). This CDR3 is built from 16 residues. In germline, CDR1 is KGHSH, CDR2 LQKENI. Trimming took off 6 bases at V and 5 bases at J, with 21 bases between the two ends. CDR3 amino acids: CASSQGRGGALDTQYF. The DNA of the CDR3 is TGTGCCAGCTCTCAGGGGAGAGGCGGGGCGTTAGATACGCAGTATTTT.

The chain recombines TRBV27 with TRBJ1-1; D remains ambiguous. V was pared by 3 bases and J by 8 bases, with 7 bases between. The CDR3 runs 11 residues. Germline V gene sequence: CDR1 MNHEY, CDR2 SMNVEV (reference sequence). The CDR3 DNA sequence: TGTGCCAGCAGTTTCGGGCCCGAAGCTTTCTTT. Its translation: CASSFGPEAFF.

V usage is TRBV10-2 and J usage is TRBJ2-7; TRBD2 matches 11 bases. The CDR3 length is 16 residues. Germline loops: CDR1 WSHSY, CDR2 SAAADI. The V gene end was trimmed by 0 bases and the J gene end by 4 bases; junction bases not matched to a gene: 5. The CDR3 protein is CASSESGLADLYEQYF. The CDR3 coding sequence is TGCGCCAGCAGTGAGTCGGGACTAGCGGACTTATACGAGCAGTACTTC.

The V gene is TRBV27, the J gene TRBJ2-7; 8 nucleotides line up with TRBD1. The junction had 13 bases not matched to a gene; V was cut back by 8 bases and J by 4 bases. This CDR3 has 15 amino acids. Per the germline V gene, CDR1 is MNHEY and CDR2 is SMNVEV (reference sequence). The CDR3 reads CASSLGGTGGYEQYF. The CDR3 nucleotides read TGTGCCAGCTCCCTAGGGGGGACAGGCGGGTACGAGCAGTACTTC.

As concerns this clone: Other DNA sequences in this sample translate to the same CDR3. This chain connects TRBV7-2 to TRBJ2-3, with 7 nucleotides matching TRBD2. Germline trimming cut 3 bases from V and 1 base from J; bases unmatched to any gene: 1. The CDR3 runs 14 residues. Germline V gene data show CDR1 as SGHTA and CDR2 as FQGNSA. The CDR3 DNA is TGTGCCAGCAGCTTTGGGGGGGGCACAGATACGCAGTATTTT. Amino acids: CASSFGGGTDTQYF.

The rearrangement links TRBV27 to TRBJ2-7; 14 bases fit TRBD2. Germline CDR1 is MNHEY and CDR2 is SMNVEV (reference sequence). V gave up 6 bases and J gave up 4 bases; unmatched junction bases: 5. The CDR3 totals 15 residues. This CDR3 is CASRRTSGRQYEQYF. CDR3 nucleotide sequence: TGTGCCAGCAGGCGGACTAGCGGGAGGCAATACGAGCAGTACTTC.

The V gene is TRBV9, the J gene TRBJ2-4; possibly TRBD2 for D (5 bases). V gave up 4 bases and J gave up 3 bases, with 11 bases separating them. Germline V lookup: CDR1 SGDLS, CDR2 YYNGEE. CDR3 length: 14 residues. CDR3 region: CASSPTGNKNIQYF. In nucleotides, the CDR3 is TGTGCCAGCAGCCCGACCGGGAACAAAAACATTCAGTACTTC.